Each of the 7 T cell receptor beta chains below was sequenced from the same sample in a study of vaccination effects on CD4 cells after COVID-19. These receptors' antigens are unknown. Sequenced by immunoSEQ multiplex PCR; TCRdb stores in-frame clones only, minus some. The sample records 50,000 to 60,000 clones, nearly 80% being singletons. With 10 to 11 days of culture completed, CD4+ T cells were isolated. Every participant took two doses of the BNT162b2 or mRNA-1273 vaccine. The sample was CD4+ T cells from PBMCs cultured without peptide, taken after COVID-19 vaccination. The source of these receptors is a human donor who received a COVID-19 vaccine.

The chain uses TRBV2 and TRBJ1-2; D not resolved. This CDR3 comprises 11 residues. The germline V gene has CDR1 SNHLY and CDR2 FYNNEI. V lost 7 bases and J lost 3, with 6 bases in between. CDR3 region: CASKGDYGYTF. In DNA form, the CDR3 reads TGTGCCAGCAAGGGCGACTATGGCTACACCTTC.

This clone has just a few counts. The rearrangement uses TRBV12-3 or TRBV12-4 and TRBJ1-1; tentatively, D is TRBD1 (5 bases). The CDR3 is 13 residues long. The germline V and J ends were trimmed by 5 bases and 2 bases, with 9 bases remaining between them. In DNA, the CDR3 is TGTGCCAGCAGTCCCGGGACTAACACTGAAGCTTTCTTT. As protein: CASSPGTNTEAFF.

This clone has only a few counts. The chain uses TRBV19 and TRBJ1-2; D is uncertain. The CDR3 extends over 13 amino acids. Between the trimmed V and J ends, which lost 2 bases and 6 bases, there was a span of 10 bases. Germline lookup yields CDR1 LNHDA and CDR2 SQIVND (reference sequence). For the CDR3, the DNA is TGTGCCAGTAGTATAAGGGCTGCCGATGGCTACACCTTC. The encoded protein is CASSIRAADGYTF.

The genes are TRBV18 and TRBJ1-2, with TRBD1 matching over 8 bases. CDR1 is KGHSH, CDR2 LQKENI, per germline. The CDR3 has 14 residues. The ends lost 8 bases at V and 7 bases at J; junction bases unmatched: 12. The CDR3 sequence is CASQGQAAVGGYTF. The CDR3 DNA is TGTGCCAGCCAGGGACAGGCGGCGGTTGGTGGCTACACCTTC.

The chain is built from TRBV6-1 and TRBJ1-4; D gene unclear. Trimming took off 3 bases at V and 2 bases at J, with 7 bases between the two ends. This CDR3 spans 14 amino acids. Germline-derived CDR1 and CDR2 are MNHNS and SASEGT. The CDR3 DNA reads TGTGCCAGCAGTGAGAGTTTCACTAATGAAAAACTGTTTTTT. Protein product: CASSESFTNEKLFF.

The chain combines TRBV28 with TRBJ2-4; no firm D call. From germline, CDR1 is MDHEN and CDR2 SYDVKM. The CDR3 runs 13 residues. With 3 bases removed from V and 0 bases from J, the gap between germline ends came to 3 bases. DNA of the CDR3: TGTGCCAGCAGTTTCGGAGCCAAAAACATTCAGTACTTC. It is translated as CASSFGAKNIQYF.

The chain has TRBV7-2 and TRBJ1-2, with D hard to call. V was trimmed by 1 base and J by 7 bases, leaving 7 bases between them. The CDR3 runs to 12 residues. The germline gives CDR1 SGHTA, CDR2 FQGNSA. The CDR3 DNA follows: TGTGCCAGCAGCTTAGTGGGGTTTGGCTACACCTTC. This encodes CASSLVGFGYTF.